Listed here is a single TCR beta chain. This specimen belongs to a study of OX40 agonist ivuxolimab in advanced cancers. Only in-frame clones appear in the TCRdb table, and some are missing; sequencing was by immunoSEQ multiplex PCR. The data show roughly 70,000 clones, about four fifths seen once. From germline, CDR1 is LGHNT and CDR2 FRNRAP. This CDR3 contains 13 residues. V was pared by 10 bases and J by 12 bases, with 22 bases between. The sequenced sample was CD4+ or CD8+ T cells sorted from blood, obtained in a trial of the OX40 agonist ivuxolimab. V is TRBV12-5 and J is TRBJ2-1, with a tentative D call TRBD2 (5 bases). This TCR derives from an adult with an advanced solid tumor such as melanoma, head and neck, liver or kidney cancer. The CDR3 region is CATSQEAGLVQFF. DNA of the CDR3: TGTGCTACAAGCCAGGAGGCGGGTTTGGTGCAGTTCTTC.